This T cell receptor beta chain was obtained from a study of cytomegalovirus exposure and HLA in healthy donors. This clone has a single count. The antigen is not known. Donors sampled were nominally healthy, though unrecorded immune exposures were likely. Trimming took off 1 base at V and 1 base at J, with 11 bases between the two ends. This CDR3 contains 16 residues. Germline V lookup: CDR1 SGHRS, CDR2 YFSETQ. PCR was performed using 60 Vbeta and 13 Jbeta primers. Clones were sequenced by immunoSEQ multiplex PCR, and TCRdb holds only the in-frame ones, with some missing. Here the sample spans around 91,000 clones, around 60% being singletons. The study, taken as a whole, reports: CMV serostatus stood as the only immune exposure information on hand. Presence/absence analyses rested on an assumption that sequencing depth was roughly uniform across donors. TCR beta chains associated with HLA were, in a later analysis, more clonally expanded than equally common others.

The receptor was isolated from a man in his fifties or sixties in good health and CMV-seronegative. The sequencing sample was made of PBMCs. This rearrangement joins TRBV5-1 to TRBJ2-2; weak D call: TRBD2 (6 bases). The CDR3 region is CASSLLVGGNTGELFF. The CDR3 nucleotides are TGCGCCAGCAGCTTGTTGGTGGGAGGGAACACCGGGGAGCTGTTTTTT. The full variable domain, completed using reference TRBV5-1 and TRBJ2-2, is KAGVTQTPRYLIKTRGQQVTLSCSPISGHRSVSWYQQTPGQGLQFLFEYFSETQRNKGNFPGRFSGRQFSNSRSEMNVSTLELGDSALYLCASSLLVGGNTGELFFGEGSRLTVL.